This T cell receptor (beta chain) was profiled in a study of T-cell memory formation after mild COVID-19. Study-level results: The study found balanced CD4/CD8 in clones contracting day 15 to 85 and a CD4+ lean in later expanders.

As concerns this clonotype: Antigen specificity is unknown.

TCRdb used MiXCR to reprocess the 5' RACE reads, holding one entry per CDR3 protein. The sample has 100,000 to 140,000 distinct CDR3 sequences; around 14% are singletons. The CDR3 contains 15 residues. Per the germline V gene, CDR1 is SEHNR and CDR2 is FQNEAQ (reference sequence). The V and J ends lost 5 bases and 5 bases respectively, with 18 bases between them. This sequence was found in a man younger than 30 who had mild COVID-19 (a few samples of this study predate the infection). Cell type and time point are not known. The chain employs TRBV7-9 and TRBJ1-1; D is possibly TRBD1 (6 bases). The sequencing sample was made of PBMCs or a T cell subset sorted from them (not recorded which). For the CDR3, the DNA is TGTGCCAGCAGCGCGAGGGGGGCACGGGTAACTGAAGCTTTCTTT. It specifies CASSARGARVTEAFF.